This T cell receptor (beta chain) was found in a study of cytomegalovirus exposure and HLA in healthy donors. The PCR had 60 Vbeta and 13 Jbeta primers. TCRdb keeps only in-frame clones here, not all; method: immunoSEQ multiplex PCR. The sample shows roughly 110,000 clones, 71% of them seen only once. Germline-derived CDR1 and CDR2 are MNHNS and SASEGT. Between the trimmed V and J ends, which lost 8 bases and 6 bases, there was a span of 17 bases. The CDR3 contains 14 residues. As for this clone: Its target is not known.

Study-wide points: The study flagged some 170 TCR beta chains as cytomegalovirus-associated. In a later analysis, a genetic analysis reported fewer productive-TCR N-insertions in an Asian-associated ancestry cluster than the cohort average.

The specimen was PBMCs. This clonotype was sampled from a female donor in good health and CMV-seronegative. The chain carries TRBV6-1 and TRBJ1-5; no clear D. The CDR3 reads CASVGRDAGQPQHF. As DNA, the CDR3 is TGTGCCAGCGTAGGACGGGATGCAGGTCAGCCCCAGCATTTT.